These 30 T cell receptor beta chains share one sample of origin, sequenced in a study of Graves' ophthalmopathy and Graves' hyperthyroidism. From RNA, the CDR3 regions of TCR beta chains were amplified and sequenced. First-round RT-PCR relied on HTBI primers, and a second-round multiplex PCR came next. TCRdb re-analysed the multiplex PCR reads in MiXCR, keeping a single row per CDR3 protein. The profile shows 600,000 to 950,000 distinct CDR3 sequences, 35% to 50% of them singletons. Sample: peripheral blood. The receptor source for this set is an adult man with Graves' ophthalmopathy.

CDR3 coding DNA: TGTGCCAGCAGTGGAGGGGGGCTTGGCACAGATACGCAGTATTTT. Its protein is CASSGGGLGTDTQYF. The chain employs TRBV25-1 and TRBJ2-3, with D possibly being TRBD1 or TRBD2 (6 bases each). The CDR3 totals 15 residues. Per germline, CDR1 MGHDK and CDR2 SYGVNS. Trimming left V 4 bases short and J 1 base short, with 12 bases between.

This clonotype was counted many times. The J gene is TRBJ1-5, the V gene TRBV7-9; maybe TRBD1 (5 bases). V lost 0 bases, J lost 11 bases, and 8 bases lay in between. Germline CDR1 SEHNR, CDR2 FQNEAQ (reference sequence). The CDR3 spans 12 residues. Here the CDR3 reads CASSLAGEAQHF. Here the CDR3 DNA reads TGTGCCAGCAGCTTAGCGGGGGAGGCCCAGCATTTT.

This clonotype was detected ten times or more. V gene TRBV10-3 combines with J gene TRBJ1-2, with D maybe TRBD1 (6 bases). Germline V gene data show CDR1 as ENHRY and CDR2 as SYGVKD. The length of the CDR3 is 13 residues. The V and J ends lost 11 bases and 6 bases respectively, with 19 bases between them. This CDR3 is CASNSRGSHGYTF. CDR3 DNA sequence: TGTGCCTCAAACTCCAGGGGATCCCATGGCTACACCTTC.

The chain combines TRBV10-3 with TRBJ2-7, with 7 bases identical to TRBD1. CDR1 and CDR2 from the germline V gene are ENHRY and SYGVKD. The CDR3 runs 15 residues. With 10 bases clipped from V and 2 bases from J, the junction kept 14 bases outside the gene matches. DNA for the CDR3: TGTGCCAGCAGCGAGGGACAGACCACAGCCTACGAGCAGTACTTC. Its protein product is CASSEGQTTAYEQYF.

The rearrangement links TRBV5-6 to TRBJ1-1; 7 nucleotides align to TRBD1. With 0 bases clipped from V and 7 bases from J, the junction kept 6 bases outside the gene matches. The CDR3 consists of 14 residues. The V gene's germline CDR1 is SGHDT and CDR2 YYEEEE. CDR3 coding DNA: TGTGCCAGCAGCTTGGACATTGGGACAGTTGAAGCTTTCTTT. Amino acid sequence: CASSLDIGTVEAFF. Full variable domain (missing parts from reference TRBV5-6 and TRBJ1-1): DAGVTQSPTHLIKTRGQQVTLRCSPKSGHDTVSWYQQALGQGPQFIFQYYEEEERQRGNFPDRFSGHQFPNYSSELNVNALLLGDSALYLCASSLDIGTVEAFFGQGTRLTVV.

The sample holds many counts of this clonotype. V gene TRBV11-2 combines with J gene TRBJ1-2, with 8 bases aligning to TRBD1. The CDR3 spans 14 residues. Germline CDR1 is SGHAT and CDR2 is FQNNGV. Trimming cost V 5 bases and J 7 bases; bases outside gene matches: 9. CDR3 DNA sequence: TGTGCCAGCAGCCTGGACAGGGCGAGAGGTGGCTACACCTTC. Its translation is CASSLDRARGGYTF.

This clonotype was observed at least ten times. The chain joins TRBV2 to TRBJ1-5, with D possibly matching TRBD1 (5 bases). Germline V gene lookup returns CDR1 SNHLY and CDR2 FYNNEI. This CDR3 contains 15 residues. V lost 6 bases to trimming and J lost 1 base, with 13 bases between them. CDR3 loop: CASSALTASNQPQHF. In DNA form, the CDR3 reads TGTGCCAGCAGCGCGCTGACAGCGAGCAATCAGCCCCAGCATTTT.

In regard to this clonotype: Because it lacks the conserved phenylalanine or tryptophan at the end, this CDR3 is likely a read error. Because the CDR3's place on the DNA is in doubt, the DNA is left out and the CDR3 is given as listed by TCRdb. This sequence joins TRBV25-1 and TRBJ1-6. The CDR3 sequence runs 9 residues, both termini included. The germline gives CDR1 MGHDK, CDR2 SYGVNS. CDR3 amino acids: CASSRTVNY.

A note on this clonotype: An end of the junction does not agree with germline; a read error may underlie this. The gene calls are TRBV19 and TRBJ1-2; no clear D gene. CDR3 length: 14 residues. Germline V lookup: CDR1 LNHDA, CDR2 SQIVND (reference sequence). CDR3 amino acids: CASSKGPTVYGYTF. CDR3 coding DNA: TGTGCCAGCAGTAAGGGTCCTACCGTCTATGGCTACACCTTC.

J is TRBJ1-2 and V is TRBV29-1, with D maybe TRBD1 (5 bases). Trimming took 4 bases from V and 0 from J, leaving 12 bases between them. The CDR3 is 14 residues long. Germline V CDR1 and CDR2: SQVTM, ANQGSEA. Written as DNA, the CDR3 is TGCAGCGTTGCATCGGACACCGCTAACTATGGCTACACCTTC. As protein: CSVASDTANYGYTF. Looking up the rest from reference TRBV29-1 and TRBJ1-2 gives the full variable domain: SAVISQKPSRDICQRGTSLTIQCQVDSQVTMMFWYRQQPGQSLTLIATANQGSEATYESGFVIDKFPISRPNLTFSTLTVSNMSPEDSSIYLCSVASDTANYGYTFGSGTRLTVV.

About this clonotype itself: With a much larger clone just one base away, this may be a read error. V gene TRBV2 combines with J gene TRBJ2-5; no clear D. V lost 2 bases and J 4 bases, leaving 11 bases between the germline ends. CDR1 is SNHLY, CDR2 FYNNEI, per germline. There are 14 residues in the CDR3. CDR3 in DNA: TGTGCCAGCAGTGAAAGACTTTTCACAGAGACCCAGTACTTC. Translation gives CASSERLFTETQYF.

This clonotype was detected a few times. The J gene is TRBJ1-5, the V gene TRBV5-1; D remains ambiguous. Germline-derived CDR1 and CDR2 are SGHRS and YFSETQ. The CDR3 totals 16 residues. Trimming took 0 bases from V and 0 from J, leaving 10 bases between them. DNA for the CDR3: TGCGCCAGCAGCTTGGGGACGGGTTATAGCAATCAGCCCCAGCATTTT. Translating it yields CASSLGTGYSNQPQHF. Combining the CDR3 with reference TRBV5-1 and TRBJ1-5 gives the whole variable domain KAGVTQTPRYLIKTRGQQVTLSCSPISGHRSVSWYQQTPGQGLQFLFEYFSETQRNKGNFPGRFSGRQFSNSRSEMNVSTLELGDSALYLCASSLGTGYSNQPQHFGDGTRLSIL.

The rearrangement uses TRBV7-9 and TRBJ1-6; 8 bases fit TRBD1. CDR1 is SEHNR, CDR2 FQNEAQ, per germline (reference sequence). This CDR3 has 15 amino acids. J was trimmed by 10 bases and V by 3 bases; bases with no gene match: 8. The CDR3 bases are TGTGCCAGCAGCTTGGACAGGGTGGCAAAATCACCCCTCCACTTT. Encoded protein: CASSLDRVAKSPLHF.

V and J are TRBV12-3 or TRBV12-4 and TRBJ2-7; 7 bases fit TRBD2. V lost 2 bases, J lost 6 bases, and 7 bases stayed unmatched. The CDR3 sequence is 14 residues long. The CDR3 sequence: CASSLLAGVSEQYF. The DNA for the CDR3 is TGTGCCAGCAGTTTACTCGCGGGAGTAAGCGAGCAGTACTTC.

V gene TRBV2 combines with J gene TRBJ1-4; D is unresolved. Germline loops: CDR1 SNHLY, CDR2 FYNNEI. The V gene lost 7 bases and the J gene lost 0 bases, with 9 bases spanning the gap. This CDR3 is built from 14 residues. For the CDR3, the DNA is TGTGCCAGCACCGGAGGAGCAACTAATGAAAAACTGTTTTTT. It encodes CASTGGATNEKLFF.

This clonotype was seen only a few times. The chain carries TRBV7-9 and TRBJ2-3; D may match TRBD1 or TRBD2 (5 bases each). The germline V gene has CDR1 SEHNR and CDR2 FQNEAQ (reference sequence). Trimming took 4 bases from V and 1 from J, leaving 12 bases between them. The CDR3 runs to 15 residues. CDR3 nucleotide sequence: TGTGCCAGCAGCTCATACGGGGCGGGCACAGATACGCAGTATTTT. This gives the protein CASSSYGAGTDTQYF. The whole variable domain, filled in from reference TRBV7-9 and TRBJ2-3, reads DTGVSQNPRHKITKRGQNVTFRCDPISEHNRLYWYRQTLGQGPEFLTYFQNEAQLEKSRLLSDRFSAERPKGSFSTLEIQRTEQGDSAMYLCASSSYGAGTDTQYFGPGTRLTVL.

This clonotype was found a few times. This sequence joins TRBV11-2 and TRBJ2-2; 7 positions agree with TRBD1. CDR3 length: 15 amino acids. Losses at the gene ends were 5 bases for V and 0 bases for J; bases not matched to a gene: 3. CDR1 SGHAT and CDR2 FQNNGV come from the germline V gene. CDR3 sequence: CASSMGQSNTGELFF. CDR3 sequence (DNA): TGTGCCAGCAGCATGGGACAGTCGAACACCGGGGAGCTGTTTTTT.

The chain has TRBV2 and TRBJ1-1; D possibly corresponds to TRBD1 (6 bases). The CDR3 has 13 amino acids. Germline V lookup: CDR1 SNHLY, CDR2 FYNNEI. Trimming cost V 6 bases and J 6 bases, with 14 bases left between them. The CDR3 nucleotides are TGTGCCAGCAGGGGGGCAGGGGTTTCTGAAGCTTTCTTT. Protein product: CASRGAGVSEAFF.

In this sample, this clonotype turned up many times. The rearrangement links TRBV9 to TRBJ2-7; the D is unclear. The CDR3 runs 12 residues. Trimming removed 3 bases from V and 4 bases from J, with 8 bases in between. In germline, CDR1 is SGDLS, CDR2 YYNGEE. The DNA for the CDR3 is TGTGCCAGCAGCGCGGACGGATACGAGCAGTACTTC. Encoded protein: CASSADGYEQYF.

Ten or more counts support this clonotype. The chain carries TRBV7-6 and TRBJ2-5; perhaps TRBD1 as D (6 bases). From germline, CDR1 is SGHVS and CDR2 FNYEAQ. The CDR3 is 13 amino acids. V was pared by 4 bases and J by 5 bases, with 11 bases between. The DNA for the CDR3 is TGTGCCAGCAGCTCTGGACAGTCGGAGACCCAGTACTTC. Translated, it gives CASSSGQSETQYF.

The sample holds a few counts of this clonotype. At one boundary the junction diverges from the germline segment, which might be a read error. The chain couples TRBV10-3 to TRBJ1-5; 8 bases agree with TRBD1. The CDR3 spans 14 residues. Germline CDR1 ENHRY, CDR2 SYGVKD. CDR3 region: CAIGQGLSDQPQHF. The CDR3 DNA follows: TGTGCTATCGGACAGGGCCTTAGCGATCAGCCCCAGCATTTT.

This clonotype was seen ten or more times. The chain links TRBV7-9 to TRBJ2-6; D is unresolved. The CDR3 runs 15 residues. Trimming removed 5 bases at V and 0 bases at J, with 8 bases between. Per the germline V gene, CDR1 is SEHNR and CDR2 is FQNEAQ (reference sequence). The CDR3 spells CASSRVLSGANVLTF. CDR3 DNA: TGTGCCAGCAGCCGGGTCCTCTCTGGGGCCAACGTCCTGACTTTC.

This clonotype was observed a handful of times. The CDR3 region is CASSQGHGTYYGYTF. CDR3 DNA sequence: TGTGCCAGCAGCCAAGGCCACGGGACTTACTATGGCTACACCTTC. The rearrangement joins TRBV14 to TRBJ1-2; possible D gene TRBD1, 5 bases. V lost 1 base and J 3 bases, leaving 12 bases between the germline ends. CDR1 is SGHDN, CDR2 FVKESK, per germline. The CDR3 sequence is 15 residues long.

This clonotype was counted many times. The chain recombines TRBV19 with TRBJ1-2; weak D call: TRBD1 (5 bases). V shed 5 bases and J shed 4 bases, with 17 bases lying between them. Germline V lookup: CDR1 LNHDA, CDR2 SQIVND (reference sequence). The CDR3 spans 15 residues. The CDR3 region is CASSERTRAGYGYTF. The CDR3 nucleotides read TGTGCCAGTAGTGAACGGACACGGGCGGGCTATGGCTACACCTTC.

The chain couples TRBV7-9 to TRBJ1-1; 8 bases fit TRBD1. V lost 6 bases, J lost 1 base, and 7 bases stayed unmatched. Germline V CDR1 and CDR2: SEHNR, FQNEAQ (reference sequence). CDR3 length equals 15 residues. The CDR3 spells CASSYHGQGNTEAFF. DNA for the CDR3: TGTGCCAGCAGTTACCACGGACAGGGGAACACTGAAGCTTTCTTT.

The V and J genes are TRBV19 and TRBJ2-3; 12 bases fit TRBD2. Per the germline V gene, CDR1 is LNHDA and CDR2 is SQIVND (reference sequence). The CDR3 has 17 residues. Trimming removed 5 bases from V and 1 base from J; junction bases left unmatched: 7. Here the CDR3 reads CASSPQLAGGRTDTQYF. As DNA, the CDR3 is TGTGCCAGTAGTCCCCAACTAGCGGGGGGTCGCACAGATACGCAGTATTTT.

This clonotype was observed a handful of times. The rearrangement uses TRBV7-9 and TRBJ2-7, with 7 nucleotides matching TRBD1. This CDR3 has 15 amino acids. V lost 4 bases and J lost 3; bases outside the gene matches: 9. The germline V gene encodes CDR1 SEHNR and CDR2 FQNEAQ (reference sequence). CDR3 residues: CASSSSQDRYYEQYF. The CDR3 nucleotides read TGTGCCAGCAGCTCAAGCCAGGACAGGTACTACGAGCAGTACTTC.

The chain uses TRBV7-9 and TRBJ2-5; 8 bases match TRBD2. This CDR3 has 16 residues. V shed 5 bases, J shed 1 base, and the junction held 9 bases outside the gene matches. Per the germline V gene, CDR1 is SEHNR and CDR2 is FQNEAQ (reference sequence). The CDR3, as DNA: TGTGCCAGCAGCAACCAACCCGGGGGGGGCCAAGAGACCCAGTACTTC. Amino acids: CASSNQPGGGQETQYF.

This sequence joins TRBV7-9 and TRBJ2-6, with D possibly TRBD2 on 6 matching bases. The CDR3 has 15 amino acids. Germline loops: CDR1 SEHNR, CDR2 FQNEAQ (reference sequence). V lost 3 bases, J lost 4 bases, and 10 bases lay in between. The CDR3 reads CASSFGGWGANVLTF. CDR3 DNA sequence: TGTGCCAGCAGCTTCGGGGGATGGGGGGCCAACGTCCTGACTTTC.

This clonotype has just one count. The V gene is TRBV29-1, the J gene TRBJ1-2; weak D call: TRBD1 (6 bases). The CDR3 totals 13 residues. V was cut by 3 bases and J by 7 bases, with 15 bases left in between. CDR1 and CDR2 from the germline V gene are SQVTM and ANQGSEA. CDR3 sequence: CSVDDGGLSGYTF. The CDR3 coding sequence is TGCAGCGTTGATGACGGGGGGCTGTCTGGCTACACCTTC.